A selection of T cell receptor beta chains follows, all from one sample in a study of beta chain features in type 1 diabetes. Measured with immunoSEQ multiplex PCR; TCRdb has only the in-frame clones, and not every one. Of roughly 150,000 clones listed, approximately 8.7% were seen once; the top ten hold 0.7%. The sample comprised central memory CD4+ T cells from blood. The receptors derive from a woman aged 25 to 45 with type 1 diabetes. Each CDR3 is given with its conserved first and last residue. Fields, in order: CDR3 DNA, CDR3 protein, V gene, D gene, clone size, J gene. D genes are given only for firm matches. Where a row states a size, it is once, few, many or the class of an expanded clone; other rows omit it.

CDR3 DNA: TGTGCCAGCAGCCAAGGGACTAGTAACAATGAGCAGTTCTTC
CDR3 protein: CASSQGTSNNEQFF
V gene: TRBV4-2
D gene: TRBD2
clone size: few
J gene: TRBJ2-1

CDR3 DNA: TGCGCCAGCAGTGGTGCCCAGATGAACACTGAAGCTTTCTTT
CDR3 protein: CASSGAQMNTEAFF
V gene: TRBV5-1
D gene: .
clone size: .
J gene: TRBJ1-1

CDR3 DNA: TGTGCCAGTAGTAGTCGATGGGGCCCCCTTTACGAGCAGTACTTC
CDR3 protein: CASSSRWGPLYEQYF
V gene: TRBV19
D gene: .
clone size: .
J gene: TRBJ2-7

CDR3 DNA: TGTGCCAGCAGCTCCCAGGGCCGGAATTCACCCCTCCACTTT
CDR3 protein: CASSSQGRNSPLHF
V gene: TRBV7-6
D gene: .
clone size: few
J gene: TRBJ1-6

CDR3 DNA: TGTGCCAGCAGTGGTGGGGGGGATAGCAATCAGCCCCAGCATTTT
CDR3 protein: CASSGGGDSNQPQHF
V gene: TRBV2
D gene: .
clone size: many
J gene: TRBJ1-5

CDR3 DNA: TGTGCCAGCAGTGGGGGACAGCTGAACGCTGAAGCTTTCTTT
CDR3 protein: CASSGGQLNAEAFF
V gene: TRBV28
D gene: TRBD1
clone size: few
J gene: TRBJ1-1

CDR3 DNA: TGTGCCAGCAGCGTAGGACGGGACAGCTCCTACGAGCAGTACTTC
CDR3 protein: CASSVGRDSSYEQYF
V gene: TRBV11-3
D gene: TRBD1
clone size: few
J gene: TRBJ2-7

CDR3 DNA: TGCGCCAGCAGCTCTCCGGGACAGAACACTGAAGCTTTCTTT
CDR3 protein: CASSSPGQNTEAFF
V gene: TRBV5-1
D gene: .
clone size: .
J gene: TRBJ1-1

CDR3 DNA: TGTGCCAGCACCGAGACAGGGGGCGAGACCCAGTACTTC
CDR3 protein: CASTETGGETQYF
V gene: TRBV6-1
D gene: TRBD1
clone size: .
J gene: TRBJ2-5

CDR3 DNA: TGTGCCAGCAGTAGACAGGGGGCGAACACTGAAGCTTTCTTT
CDR3 protein: CASSRQGANTEAFF
V gene: TRBV5-4
D gene: TRBD1
clone size: few
J gene: TRBJ1-1

CDR3 DNA: TGTGCCAGCAGTGAAGGGCACGGGGGTGAAAAACTGTTTTTT
CDR3 protein: CASSEGHGGEKLFF
V gene: TRBV2
D gene: .
clone size: few
J gene: TRBJ1-4

CDR3 DNA: TGTGCCAGCAGCCTTGCGACTAGCGGCTACAATGAGCAGTTCTTC
CDR3 protein: CASSLATSGYNEQFF
V gene: TRBV5-6
D gene: TRBD2
clone size: few
J gene: TRBJ2-1

CDR3 DNA: TGTGCCAGCACCTCAACCGGGACAGGGCGCTATGGCTACACCTTC
CDR3 protein: CASTSTGTGRYGYTF
V gene: TRBV28
D gene: TRBD1
clone size: .
J gene: TRBJ1-2

CDR3 DNA: TGTGCCAGCAGCGTAGGGGCGGGAGCTGGCACAGATACGCAGTATTTT
CDR3 protein: CASSVGAGAGTDTQYF
V gene: TRBV9
D gene: TRBD2
clone size: .
J gene: TRBJ2-3

CDR3 DNA: TGTGCCAGCAGCCCACCAGCAGGGTCCCAGCCCCAGCATTTT
CDR3 protein: CASSPPAGSQPQHF
V gene: TRBV28
D gene: .
clone size: few
J gene: TRBJ1-5

CDR3 DNA: TGCAGCGCCAGAGGGTGGAGTAGCGGGAGCACAGATACGCAGTATTTT
CDR3 protein: CSARGWSSGSTDTQYF
V gene: TRBV29-1
D gene: TRBD2
clone size: few
J gene: TRBJ2-3

CDR3 DNA: TGTGCCAGCAGTTACTCGAAGGCGGGAGGGCTGGGTACGCAGTATTTT
CDR3 protein: CASSYSKAGGLGTQYF
V gene: TRBV6-6
D gene: TRBD2
clone size: few
J gene: TRBJ2-3

CDR3 DNA: TGCGCCAGCAGCTCCGGTGGAGGGACCCTCTCTGGGGCCAACGTCCTGACTTTC
CDR3 protein: CASSSGGGTLSGANVLTF
V gene: TRBV5-1
D gene: .
clone size: .
J gene: TRBJ2-6

CDR3 DNA: TGTGCCAGCAGCCTAGCGGGATCAGGTAGCGGAGCGCTGTACGAGCAGTACTTC
CDR3 protein: CASSLAGSGSGALYEQYF
V gene: TRBV7-2
D gene: TRBD2
clone size: few
J gene: TRBJ2-7

CDR3 DNA: TGCGCCAGCAGTGAGGCAGTTATAAACACTGAAGCTTTCTTT
CDR3 protein: CASSEAVINTEAFF
V gene: TRBV10-2
D gene: .
clone size: few
J gene: TRBJ1-1

CDR3 DNA: TGTGCCAGCAGTGCAGCTTCCTCATATACACAGGGGGGCTACGAGCAGTACTTC
CDR3 protein: CASSAASSYTQGGYEQYF
V gene: TRBV6-1
D gene: TRBD1
clone size: few
J gene: TRBJ2-7

CDR3 DNA: TGTGCCAGCAGCCTAACAGCGGCCTCTGGGGCCAACGTCCTGACTTTC
CDR3 protein: CASSLTAASGANVLTF
V gene: TRBV5-6
D gene: .
clone size: .
J gene: TRBJ2-6

CDR3 DNA: TGTGCCAGCAGCTTACAGGGAGGCAATGAGCAGTTCTTC
CDR3 protein: CASSLQGGNEQFF
V gene: TRBV7-9
D gene: .
clone size: .
J gene: TRBJ2-1

CDR3 DNA: TGTGCCAGCAGTTCCTCGACCGGGACAGCAACCTACGAGCAGTACTTC
CDR3 protein: CASSSSTGTATYEQYF
V gene: TRBV28
D gene: TRBD1
clone size: many
J gene: TRBJ2-7

CDR3 DNA: TGTGCCAGCTCACCGCTCCGGGACTCGAATGAAAAACTGTTTTTT
CDR3 protein: CASSPLRDSNEKLFF
V gene: TRBV18
D gene: .
clone size: many
J gene: TRBJ1-4

CDR3 DNA: TGCAGCGTCACCGGGACAGGGGAGGATGGCTACACCTTC
CDR3 protein: CSVTGTGEDGYTF
V gene: TRBV29-1
D gene: TRBD1
clone size: few
J gene: TRBJ1-2

CDR3 DNA: TGTGCCACCAGCAGAGATCAGTGGACAGGCACTGAAGCTTTCTTT
CDR3 protein: CATSRDQWTGTEAFF
V gene: TRBV15
D gene: TRBD1
clone size: .
J gene: TRBJ1-1

CDR3 DNA: TGTGCCAGCAGGGACAGGCACCCCTATGGCTACACCTTC
CDR3 protein: CASRDRHPYGYTF
V gene: TRBV27
D gene: TRBD1
clone size: .
J gene: TRBJ1-2

CDR3 DNA: TGTGCCATCAGAATTTCGGACAGCACCGGGGAGCTGTTTTTT
CDR3 protein: CAIRISDSTGELFF
V gene: TRBV10-3
D gene: .
clone size: few
J gene: TRBJ2-2

CDR3 DNA: TGTGCCAGTAGACCGGGACAGGGAGATCAGCCCCAGCATTTT
CDR3 protein: CASRPGQGDQPQHF
V gene: TRBV19
D gene: TRBD1
clone size: .
J gene: TRBJ1-5

CDR3 DNA: TGTGCCAGCAGCGTAGCGGGAGGGCCTAATGAGCAGTTCTTC
CDR3 protein: CASSVAGGPNEQFF
V gene: TRBV9
D gene: TRBD2
clone size: .
J gene: TRBJ2-1

CDR3 DNA: TGTGCCAGCAGTACTTACAGGGGGCGCGTTTTGACTGAAGCTTTCTTT
CDR3 protein: CASSTYRGRVLTEAFF
V gene: TRBV27
D gene: TRBD1
clone size: few
J gene: TRBJ1-1

CDR3 DNA: TGTGCCAGCTCACCGGTAGGGTCCGGGGTTCCAGATACGCAGTATTTT
CDR3 protein: CASSPVGSGVPDTQYF
V gene: TRBV18
D gene: .
clone size: .
J gene: TRBJ2-3

CDR3 DNA: TGTGCTAGCAGCTTGAACAGATACAATGAGCAGTTCTTC
CDR3 protein: CASSLNRYNEQFF
V gene: TRBV7-7
D gene: .
clone size: few
J gene: TRBJ2-1

CDR3 DNA: TGTGCCAGTAGTAGCTCGACCGGGACTGTGGCACCCGATACGCAGTATTTT
CDR3 protein: CASSSSTGTVAPDTQYF
V gene: TRBV19
D gene: .
clone size: few
J gene: TRBJ2-3

CDR3 DNA: TGTGCCATCAGTGTGACTAGCTGGGGCACAGATACGCAGTATTTT
CDR3 protein: CAISVTSWGTDTQYF
V gene: TRBV10-3
D gene: TRBD2
clone size: .
J gene: TRBJ2-3

CDR3 DNA: TGTGCCAGCAGCGTAGGGGTGGGAGTGCGTACAGATACGCAGTATTTT
CDR3 protein: CASSVGVGVRTDTQYF
V gene: TRBV9
D gene: .
clone size: few
J gene: TRBJ2-3

CDR3 DNA: TGTGCCAGCTCACCGGACCGGGACAGGAGCACAGATACGCAGTATTTT
CDR3 protein: CASSPDRDRSTDTQYF
V gene: TRBV18
D gene: TRBD1
clone size: .
J gene: TRBJ2-3

CDR3 DNA: TGCGCCAGCAGCTTGCCGGGAGGAACCGGGGAGCTGTTTTTT
CDR3 protein: CASSLPGGTGELFF
V gene: TRBV5-1
D gene: TRBD2
clone size: .
J gene: TRBJ2-2

CDR3 DNA: TGTGCCAGCAGTTCCTTAACAGGGGGCCCTAGCTCCTACAATGAGCAGTTCTTC
CDR3 protein: CASSSLTGGPSSYNEQFF
V gene: TRBV27
D gene: TRBD1
clone size: few
J gene: TRBJ2-1

CDR3 DNA: TGTGCCAGCTCACCCTCAGGGGTCTTAGGGGAGACCCAGTACTTC
CDR3 protein: CASSPSGVLGETQYF
V gene: TRBV18
D gene: .
clone size: .
J gene: TRBJ2-5

CDR3 DNA: TGTGCCAGCTCACCCGGATTTAAGCGCTACAATGAGCAGTTCTTC
CDR3 protein: CASSPGFKRYNEQFF
V gene: TRBV18
D gene: .
clone size: .
J gene: TRBJ2-1

CDR3 DNA: TGTGCCTCCGGCGGGAGGGCCTCCTACGAGCAGTACTTC
CDR3 protein: CASGGRASYEQYF
V gene: TRBV30
D gene: TRBD2
clone size: many
J gene: TRBJ2-7

CDR3 DNA: TGTGCCAGCAGGCTTGGGACTAGCGGATCCTCCTACGAGCAGTACTTC
CDR3 protein: CASRLGTSGSSYEQYF
V gene: TRBV2
D gene: TRBD2
clone size: many
J gene: TRBJ2-7

CDR3 DNA: TGTGCCAGCAGTCCGGTTAATGAGCAGTTCTTC
CDR3 protein: CASSPVNEQFF
V gene: TRBV6-6
D gene: .
clone size: few
J gene: TRBJ2-1

CDR3 DNA: TGTGCCAGCAGCCCTAGACAGGGAAGTAGGAACATTCAGTACTTC
CDR3 protein: CASSPRQGSRNIQYF
V gene: TRBV11-2
D gene: TRBD1
clone size: .
J gene: TRBJ2-4

CDR3 DNA: TGCGCCAGCAGCGACCAGGGTTCCGGGGCCAACGTCCTGACTTTC
CDR3 protein: CASSDQGSGANVLTF
V gene: TRBV5-1
D gene: .
clone size: few
J gene: TRBJ2-6

CDR3 DNA: TGTGCCAGCAGCCTGACAGGCGACACTGAAGCTTTCTTT
CDR3 protein: CASSLTGDTEAFF
V gene: TRBV7-8
D gene: .
clone size: .
J gene: TRBJ1-1

CDR3 DNA: TGTGCCAGTTCCAGGGGGGTGGAGTACAATGAGCAGTTCTTC
CDR3 protein: CASSRGVEYNEQFF
V gene: TRBV11-2
D gene: .
clone size: .
J gene: TRBJ2-1

CDR3 DNA: TGTGCCAGCAGGGACAATAGCAATCAGCCCCAGCATTTT
CDR3 protein: CASRDNSNQPQHF
V gene: TRBV25-1
D gene: .
clone size: .
J gene: TRBJ1-5